The 21 T cell receptor beta chains presented below share a single source sample, sequenced in a study of beta chain features in type 1 diabetes. Study-wide points: Shortening that was moderate but significant affected the TCRB CDR3s of Type 1 diabetes patients in all four CD4+ subsets.

These receptors are not linked to any known antigen. TCRB transcripts that were expressed got sequenced, as all of the isolated RNA had been reverse transcribed. TCRdb's table, derived via immunoSEQ multiplex PCR, lists solely in-frame clones and lacks some. The data hold about 160,000 clones, with around 63% observed a single time. Sequencing was done on a sample of naive CD4+ T cells from blood. These receptors came from a young man with type 1 diabetes.

This clone has a single count. At the DNA level, this CDR3 is encoded by other sequences in the same sample as well. The chain uses TRBV25-1 and TRBJ1-4, with D unclear. CDR3 length: 16 amino acids. Germline loops: CDR1 MGHDK, CDR2 SYGVNS. V gave up 0 bases and J gave up 0 bases, with 8 bases separating them. The CDR3 DNA reads TGTGCCAGCAGTGAATACGGAGGAGCAACTAATGAAAAACTGTTTTTT. As protein: CASSEYGGATNEKLFF.

The CDR3: CASSPEAGQADTQYF. As DNA, the CDR3 is TGCGCCAGCAGCCCGGAAGCGGGACAGGCAGATACGCAGTATTTT. This rearrangement joins TRBV4-3 to TRBJ2-3; D is possibly TRBD1 (8 bases). The ends were cut back, 4 bases at V and 4 bases at J, with 15 bases in the middle. CDR1 LGHNA and CDR2 YSLEER come from the germline V gene. The CDR3 is made up of 15 amino acids.

This rearrangement joins TRBV7-8 to TRBJ2-7, with D uncertain. CDR1 and CDR2 from the germline V gene are SGHVS and FQNEAQ. V was pared by 1 base and J by 6 bases, with 4 bases between. The CDR3 consists of 11 residues. CDR3 in amino acids: CASSLVGEQYF. The DNA for the CDR3 is TGTGCCAGCAGCTTAGTGGGCGAGCAGTACTTC. Using reference TRBV7-8 and TRBJ2-7 for the parts outside the CDR3, the full variable domain is GAGVSQSPRYKVAKRGQDVALRCDPISGHVSLFWYQQALGQGPEFLTYFQNEAQLDKSGLPSDRFFAERPEGSVSTLKIQRTQQEDSAVYLCASSLVGEQYFGPGTRLTVT.

This chain connects TRBV9 to TRBJ1-6; TRBD1 might be the D (5 bases). Germline CDR1 SGDLS, CDR2 YYNGEE. This CDR3 contains 12 residues. The V gene lost 3 bases and the J gene lost 8 bases, with 6 bases spanning the gap. This chain's CDR3 is CASSGGDSPLHF. Here the CDR3 DNA reads TGTGCCAGCAGCGGAGGGGATTCACCCCTCCACTTT.

This clone was detected only once. The genes are TRBV4-1 and TRBJ2-5; 12 nucleotides match TRBD2. The germline gives CDR1 MGHRA, CDR2 YSYEKL. The V and J ends lost 0 bases and 5 bases, in that order; junction bases with no gene match: 1. There are 15 residues in the CDR3. The CDR3 coding sequence is TGCGCCAGCAGCCAAGACGGGACTAGCGGGGAGACCCAGTACTTC. The encoded protein is CASSQDGTSGETQYF.

The chain links TRBV30 to TRBJ1-2; D is ambiguous. Germline CDR1 GTSNPN, CDR2 SVGIG (reference sequence). The CDR3 is 16 residues long. V was trimmed by 2 bases and J by 0 bases, leaving 16 bases between them. CDR3 protein: CAWSLLHGIANYGYTF. As DNA, the CDR3 is TGTGCCTGGAGTCTGCTTCACGGGATCGCTAACTATGGCTACACCTTC.

CDR3 sequence: CASSVADTTDTQYF. The CDR3 nucleotides are TGTGCCAGCAGCGTAGCCGACACCACAGATACGCAGTATTTT. V and J are TRBV9 and TRBJ2-3; D is unresolved. CDR1 is SGDLS, CDR2 YYNGEE, per germline. This CDR3 contains 14 residues. V was trimmed by 0 bases and J by 2 bases, leaving 7 bases between them.

The chain employs TRBV29-1 and TRBJ2-2; 8 bases fit TRBD1. J lost 4 bases, V lost 4 bases, and 2 bases had no gene match. This CDR3 region has 13 residues. Germline CDR1 and CDR2: SQVTM and ANQGSEA. Here the CDR3 DNA reads TGCAGCGTTGGAACAGGGGGCACCGGGGAGCTGTTTTTT. Its protein product is CSVGTGGTGELFF.

The J gene is TRBJ2-3, the V gene TRBV7-2; TRBD2 aligns across 9 bases. V shed 3 bases and J 5 bases; nucleotides not matched to a gene: 6. Germline CDR1 and CDR2: SGHTA and FQGNSA. The length of the CDR3 is 15 residues. The CDR3 bases are TGTGCCAGCAGCTTTGTAGCGGGGGATGGAGATACGCAGTATTTT. Translation gives CASSFVAGDGDTQYF.

Remarks on this clone: Other DNA sequences from this sample encode an identical CDR3 as well. In DNA, the CDR3 is TGTGCCTGGGGTTACAGTAGCAATCAGCCCCAGCATTTT. Translating it yields CAWGYSSNQPQHF. V is TRBV30 and J is TRBJ1-5; D unresolved. The CDR3 sequence is 13 residues long. Trimming removed 5 bases at V and 0 bases at J, with 8 bases between. Looked up from germline, CDR1 is GTSNPN and CDR2 is SVGIG (reference sequence).

V gene TRBV29-1 combines with J gene TRBJ2-5, with D possibly TRBD2 on 5 matching bases. This CDR3 has 12 residues. Trimming cost V 3 bases and J 5 bases, with 10 bases left between them. Germline CDR1 and CDR2: SQVTM and ANQGSEA. The CDR3 is CSVERGQETQYF. The CDR3 nucleotides are TGCAGCGTTGAGCGAGGGCAGGAGACCCAGTACTTC.

Concerning this clone itself: The same CDR3 also results from other DNA sequences found in this sample. The chain joins TRBV7-2 to TRBJ2-7, with D uncertain. The CDR3 runs to 14 residues. Germline assignment: CDR1 SGHTA and CDR2 FQGNSA. The V and J ends lost 1 base and 0 bases respectively, with 7 bases between them. The DNA for the CDR3 is TGTGCCAGCAGCTTAGACGGCGGCTCCTACGAGCAGTACTTC. This translates into CASSLDGGSYEQYF.

Only a few counts were recorded for this clone. The chain employs TRBV19 and TRBJ2-1; D not certain. The ends were cut back, 1 base at V and 8 bases at J, with 12 bases in the middle. Germline values: CDR1 LNHDA, CDR2 SQIVND (reference sequence). This CDR3 is 14 amino acids long. CDR3 DNA sequence: TGTGCCAGTAGTATAGTGGTAGTGAGCGATGAGCAGTTCTTC. Its protein product is CASSIVVVSDEQFF.

V usage is TRBV4-3 and J usage is TRBJ2-2; D is unclear. Per the germline V gene, CDR1 is LGHNA and CDR2 is YSLEER. Trimming left V 2 bases short and J 1 base short, with 5 bases between. The CDR3 covers 14 residues. The CDR3 spells CASSQKQNTGELFF. CDR3 in DNA: TGCGCCAGCAGCCAAAAACAGAACACCGGGGAGCTGTTTTTT.

The chain recombines TRBV15 with TRBJ2-3, with TRBD2 matching 12 bases. J was trimmed by 3 bases and V by 0 bases; bases with no gene match: 7. The CDR3 is 18 residues long. From germline, CDR1 is LNHNV and CDR2 YYDKDF (reference sequence). CDR3 DNA sequence: TGTGCCACCAGCAGAGATACCGCTAGCGGGGGGGAAACAGATACGCAGTATTTT. Translation gives CATSRDTASGGETDTQYF.

This clone came up a few times. This rearrangement joins TRBV15 to TRBJ2-7; a weak D match, TRBD2 (5 bases). The CDR3 length is 15 residues. Trimming stripped 0 bases from V and 2 bases from J, with 11 bases between. Germline CDR1 LNHNV, CDR2 YYDKDF (reference sequence). CDR3 in amino acids: CATSRDLAGTYEQYF. CDR3 DNA: TGTGCCACCAGCAGAGATCTCGCCGGGACCTACGAGCAGTACTTC.

This clone was observed a handful of times. V is TRBV13 and J is TRBJ1-2; tentative D call: TRBD1 (5 bases). The V and J ends lost 5 bases and 6 bases respectively, with 16 bases between them. The germline V gene has CDR1 PRHDT and CDR2 FYEKMQ (reference sequence). This CDR3 has 14 amino acids. As DNA, the CDR3 is TGTGCCAGCAGCACTGCAGGGATGGGGAATGGCTACACCTTC. It specifies CASSTAGMGNGYTF.

The chain combines TRBV2 with TRBJ2-5, with TRBD1 matching 7 bases. Germline V CDR1 and CDR2: SNHLY, FYNNEI. V shed 4 bases, J shed 7 bases, and the junction held 6 bases outside the gene matches. The CDR3 sequence is 13 residues long. The CDR3: CASSVQGSSTQYF. The CDR3 bases are TGTGCCAGCAGTGTACAGGGGTCGTCGACCCAGTACTTC. Variable domain in full (rest from reference TRBV2 and TRBJ2-5): EPEVTQTPSHQVTQMGQEVILRCVPISNHLYFYWYRQILGQKVEFLVSFYNNEISEKSEIFDDQFSVERPDGSNFTLKIRSTKLEDSAMYFCASSVQGSSTQYFGPGTRLLVL.

The chain is built from TRBV28 and TRBJ1-1; 8 nucleotides agree with TRBD1. The CDR3 is made up of 16 amino acids. Germline CDR1 and CDR2: MDHEN and SYDVKM. Losses at the gene ends were 4 bases for V and 6 bases for J; bases not matched to a gene: 13. The CDR3 here is CASSSGGASGYAEAFF. The DNA for the CDR3 is TGTGCCAGCAGTTCAGGGGGCGCGTCGGGGTACGCTGAAGCTTTCTTT.

The chain is built from TRBV7-9 and TRBJ2-7; TRBD2 might be the D (5 bases). Trimming removed 1 base at V and 2 bases at J, with 12 bases between. The germline V gene encodes CDR1 SEHNR and CDR2 FQNEAQ (reference sequence). The length of the CDR3 is 15 residues. The CDR3 coding sequence is TGTGCCAGCAGCTTAGTCACCGGCGGGCCCTACGAGCAGTACTTC. Its translation is CASSLVTGGPYEQYF.

This clone has more than one count but fewer than ten. The chain's CDR3 is CASSLAGREKLFF. CDR3 in DNA: TGCGCCAGCAGCCTGGCAGGACGGGAAAAACTGTTTTTT. The chain is built from TRBV4-3 and TRBJ1-4, with D uncertain. CDR3 length: 13 residues. V lost 4 bases to trimming and J lost 8 bases, with 11 bases between them. Germline V gene data show CDR1 as LGHNA and CDR2 as YSLEER.